This TCR beta chain was found in a study of cytomegalovirus exposure and HLA in healthy donors. Findings of the study overall: Previously analyzed data showed that most TCR beta V segments were productive at a frequency of about 90% or about 30%.

This clone is labeled as medium-sized (0.01 to 0.1%). As yet, its antigen is unknown. This CDR3 is built from 13 residues. V lost 10 bases, J lost 4 bases, and 16 bases lay in between. Germline loops: CDR1 MNHEY, CDR2 SVGAGI. Researchers ran the PCR with 60 Vbeta and 13 Jbeta primers. Using immunoSEQ multiplex PCR, the repertoire was profiled, and TCRdb retains in-frame clones only, with some absent. The table lists hundreds of thousands of clones, 75% to 80% of them singletons. The specimen was PBMCs. The receptor comes from a male donor in good health and CMV-seronegative. J is TRBJ1-1 and V is TRBV6-5, with a tentative D call TRBD1 (6 bases). The CDR3 DNA reads as TGTGCCACTAGCGGGGGGCCACTCACTGAAGCTTTCTTT. Its protein is CATSGGPLTEAFF.